Below are 15 T cell receptor beta chains sequenced from a single sample in a study of cytomegalovirus exposure and HLA in healthy donors. The PCR was carried out with 60 Vbeta primers and 13 Jbeta primers. Assay: immunoSEQ multiplex PCR; the TCRdb copy retains only in-frame clones and omits some. The sample holds about 110,000 clones, 82% seen once. Sequencing was carried out using PBMCs. The receptor source for this set is a man aged 25-40 years in good health and CMV-seropositive.

There are a few counts of this clone. The chain carries TRBV2 and TRBJ1-1; tentative D call: TRBD1 (6 bases). In germline, CDR1 is SNHLY, CDR2 FYNNEI. The CDR3 contains 17 residues. V was cut by 2 bases and J by 0 bases, with 16 bases left in between. CDR3 amino acids: CASSEKGGTKMNTEAFF. The CDR3 DNA is TGTGCCAGCAGTGAAAAGGGAGGGACAAAGATGAACACTGAAGCTTTCTTT.

In its sample, this clone was seen a few times. This chain joins TRBV4-2 and TRBJ2-5; 9 bases are a match to TRBD2. Germline V gene lookup returns CDR1 LGHNA and CDR2 YNFKEQ. J gave up 1 base and V 1 base, and 4 bases lay outside the gene matches. The CDR3 spans 16 residues. CDR3 DNA: TGTGCCAGCAGCCAAGTTAGCGGGGGAGTCCAAGAGACCCAGTACTTC. It is translated as CASSQVSGGVQETQYF.

This clone was counted once. V usage is TRBV7-7 and J usage is TRBJ2-7; unclear D gene. The CDR3 is 14 amino acids. Trimming took 2 bases from V and 6 from J, leaving 14 bases between them. Germline assignment: CDR1 SSHAT and CDR2 FNYEAQ (reference sequence). In DNA form, the CDR3 reads TGTGCCAGCAGCTTAAGTCACAGCCACCCCGAGCAGTACTTC. Protein sequence: CASSLSHSHPEQYF.

This sequence joins TRBV6-5 and TRBJ1-1; D remains unclear. The length of the CDR3 is 12 residues. Germline loops: CDR1 MNHEY, CDR2 SVGAGI. Trimming removed 8 bases at V and 2 bases at J, with 9 bases between. CDR3 DNA sequence: TGTGCCAGCGGTCGGGGAAACACTGAAGCTTTCTTT. Protein: CASGRGNTEAFF.

This chain joins TRBV7-3 and TRBJ2-2; D possibly corresponds to TRBD1 (5 bases). From germline, CDR1 is SGHTA and CDR2 FQGTGA. The CDR3 contains 14 residues. Trimming pared 5 bases from V and 6 bases from J, leaving 13 bases between. CDR3 residues: CASSTRQPPGELFF. The CDR3 region has the DNA TGTGCCAGCAGCACCCGACAGCCCCCCGGGGAGCTGTTTTTT.

The rearrangement links TRBV10-3 to TRBJ1-5, with 10 bases that match TRBD1. CDR3 size: 15 residues. With 4 bases clipped from V and 4 bases from J, the junction kept 4 bases outside the gene matches. CDR1 and CDR2 (germline): ENHRY, SYGVKD. The DNA for the CDR3 is TGTGCCATCAGTGGGCGGACAGGGGGTAATCAGCCCCAGCATTTT. It codes for CAISGRTGGNQPQHF.

The J gene is TRBJ1-6, the V gene TRBV5-1; 8 bases line up with TRBD1. The junction had 6 bases not matched to a gene; V was cut back by 0 bases and J by 7 bases. This CDR3 region has 16 residues. CDR1 is SGHRS, CDR2 YFSETQ, per germline. The CDR3 nucleotides are TGCGCCAGCAGCTTGGAGCGACAGGGGACAAATTCACCCCTCCACTTT. It codes for CASSLERQGTNSPLHF.

CDR3 in DNA: TGTGCCAGCCCCGCGCCGCCAGGGGAATACGAGCAGTACTTC. Translated, it gives CASPAPPGEYEQYF. The chain combines TRBV5-6 with TRBJ2-5; a weak D match, TRBD1 (6 bases). The end of the DNA is better explained by TRBJ2-7, so the J call may be wrong. The CDR3 covers 14 residues. CDR1 and CDR2 from the germline V gene are SGHDT and YYEEEE.

The chain uses TRBV18 and TRBJ1-3; TRBD1 aligns across 7 bases. Germline CDR1 reads KGHSH; CDR2 reads LQKENI. This CDR3 is built from 15 residues. Losses at the gene ends were 2 bases for V and 0 bases for J; bases not matched to a gene: 1. The CDR3 DNA sequence: TGTGCCAGCTCACCAAGGACAGGCTCTGGAAACACCATATATTTT. This sequence encodes CASSPRTGSGNTIYF.

With respect to this clone: One end of the junction does not line up with germline, which may come from a read error. The V call is TRBV9, the J call TRBJ2-7; D might be TRBD2 (5 bases). The CDR3 is 15 residues long. Germline V gene lookup returns CDR1 SGDLS and CDR2 YYNGEE. The DNA for the CDR3 is TGTGCCAGCAGCGTAGGAGGGAGCAGTCTCTACGAGCAGTGCTTC. Amino acid sequence: CASSVGGSSLYEQCF.

With respect to this clone: The junction differs from germline at one of its ends, possibly a read error. This sequence joins TRBV25-1 and TRBJ2-4; 8 bases agree with TRBD2. Germline V CDR1 and CDR2: MGHDK, SYGVNS. This CDR3 contains 14 residues. CDR3 DNA: TGTGCCAGCACCAGCGGGGGTTTGGGAAACAGTCAGTACTTC. This encodes CASTSGGLGNSQYF.

This chain connects TRBV11-2 to TRBJ2-5; D not resolved. Germline values: CDR1 SGHAT, CDR2 FQNNGV. V was cut by 2 bases and J by 0 bases, with 7 bases left in between. CDR3 length: 14 amino acids. CDR3 residues: CASSLWQDQETQYF. For the CDR3, the DNA is TGTGCCAGCAGCTTATGGCAGGACCAAGAGACCCAGTACTTC.

V usage is TRBV6-1 and J usage is TRBJ2-2; tentative D call: TRBD2 (7 bases). The CDR3 is 15 residues long. CDR1 and CDR2 (germline): MNHNS, SASEGT. Trimming took off 2 bases at V and 6 bases at J, with 13 bases between the two ends. CDR3 in DNA: TGTGCCAGCAGTGAAAGGCAGGGGAGGGCCGGGGAGCTGTTTTTT. Amino acids: CASSERQGRAGELFF.

The V and J genes are TRBV19 and TRBJ1-1, with 7 bases that match TRBD1. Germline values: CDR1 LNHDA, CDR2 SQIVND (reference sequence). The junction had 4 bases not matched to a gene; V was cut back by 2 bases and J by 4 bases. The CDR3 totals 14 residues. This CDR3 is CASSITGAGTEAFF. In nucleotides, the CDR3 is TGTGCCAGTAGTATAACAGGGGCGGGCACTGAAGCTTTCTTT.

The CDR3 spells CASSLGSGARLQAFF. Written as DNA, the CDR3 is TGTGCCAGCAGCTTAGGATCAGGCGCGCGTCTTCAGGCTTTCTTT. The chain joins TRBV5-4 to TRBJ1-1; D ambiguous. CDR3 length: 15 residues. Germline values: CDR1 SGHNT, CDR2 YYREEE (reference sequence). Trimming took off 2 bases at V and 11 bases at J, with 22 bases between the two ends.